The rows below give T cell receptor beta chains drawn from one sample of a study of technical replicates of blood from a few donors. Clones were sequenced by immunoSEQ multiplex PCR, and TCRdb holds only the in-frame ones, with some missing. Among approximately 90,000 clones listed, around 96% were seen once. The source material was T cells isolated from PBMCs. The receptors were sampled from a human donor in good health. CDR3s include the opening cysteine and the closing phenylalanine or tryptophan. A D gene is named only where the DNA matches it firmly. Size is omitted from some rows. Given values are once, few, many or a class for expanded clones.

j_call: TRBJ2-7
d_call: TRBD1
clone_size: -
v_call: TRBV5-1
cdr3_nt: TGCGCCAGCAGCTTGACCGGGACAGGGTCGGGTGAGCAGTACTTC
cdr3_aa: CASSLTGTGSGEQYF

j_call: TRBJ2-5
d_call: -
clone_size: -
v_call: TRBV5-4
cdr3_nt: TGTGCCAGCAGCTTGCTCTTTTGGGGAGGTCAAGAGACCCAGTACTTC
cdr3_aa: CASSLLFWGGQETQYF

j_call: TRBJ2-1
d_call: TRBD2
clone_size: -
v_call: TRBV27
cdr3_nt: TGTGCCAGCAGTTTATATGGGGCAGCTAGCGGCAATGAGCAGTTCTTC
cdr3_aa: CASSLYGAASGNEQFF

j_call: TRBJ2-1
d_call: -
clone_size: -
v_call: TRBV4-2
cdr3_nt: TGTGCCAGCAGCCAACAACCGAACCGGAGTTACAATGAGCAGTTCTTC
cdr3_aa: CASSQQPNRSYNEQFF

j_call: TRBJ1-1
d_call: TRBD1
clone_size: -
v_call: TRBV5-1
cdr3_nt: TGCGCCAGCAGCGAGGGGACAGGGCCTGAAGCTTTCTTT
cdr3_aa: CASSEGTGPEAFF

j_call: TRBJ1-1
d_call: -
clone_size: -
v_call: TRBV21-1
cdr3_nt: TGTGCCAGCAGCAAAGTGGGCCTCTTGGGCACTGAAGCTTTCTTT
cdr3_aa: CASSKVGLLGTEAFF

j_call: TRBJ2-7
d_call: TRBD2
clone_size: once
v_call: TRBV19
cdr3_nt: TGTGCCAGTAGTCCGCGACGGCGGGAGGGCCTCGAGCAGTACTTC
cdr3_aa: CASSPRRREGLEQYF

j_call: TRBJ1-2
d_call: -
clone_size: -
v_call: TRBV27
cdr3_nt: TGTGCCAGCAGTTTATACGCCTTTCGGAACTATGGCTACACCTTC
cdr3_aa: CASSLYAFRNYGYTF

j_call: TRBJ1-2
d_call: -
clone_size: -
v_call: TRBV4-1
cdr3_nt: TGCGCCAGCAGCCAAGACAGGGGATCGCGTGGCTACACCTTC
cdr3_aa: CASSQDRGSRGYTF

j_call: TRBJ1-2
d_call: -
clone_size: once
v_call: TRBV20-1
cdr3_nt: TGCAGTGCTAGAGACAGGGATGGCTACACCTTC
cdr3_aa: CSARDRDGYTF

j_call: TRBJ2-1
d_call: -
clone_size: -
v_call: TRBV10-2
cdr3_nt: TGCGCCAGCAGTGACCCGCTACGCAATGAGCAGTTCTTC
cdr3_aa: CASSDPLRNEQFF

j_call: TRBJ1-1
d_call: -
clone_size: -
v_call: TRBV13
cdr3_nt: TGTGCCAGCAGCCGTACGTGGGGGACCGGGGAGGGAGCTTTCTTT
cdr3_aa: CASSRTWGTGEGAFF

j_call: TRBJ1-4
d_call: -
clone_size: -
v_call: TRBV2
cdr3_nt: TGTGCCAGCAGATCCCCACGGGGGGCGACTTCTAATGAAAAACTGTTTTTT
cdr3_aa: CASRSPRGATSNEKLFF

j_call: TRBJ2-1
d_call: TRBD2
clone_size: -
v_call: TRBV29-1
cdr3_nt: TGCAGCGGGGACGGACTAGCGGACTACAATGAGCAGTTCTTC
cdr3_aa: CSGDGLADYNEQFF

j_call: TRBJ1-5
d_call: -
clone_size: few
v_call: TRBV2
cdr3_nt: TGTGCCAGCAGTAAGTGGGCCAATCAGCCCCAGCATTTT
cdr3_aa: CASSKWANQPQHF

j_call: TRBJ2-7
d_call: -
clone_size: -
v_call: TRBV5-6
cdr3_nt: TGTGCCACCAGGCGGGGCTCCTACGAGCAGTACTTC
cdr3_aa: CATRRGSYEQYF

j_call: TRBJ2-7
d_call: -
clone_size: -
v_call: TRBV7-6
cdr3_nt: TGTGCCAGCAGCGGTTTACGGGGGGCGGGATACGAGCAGTACTTC
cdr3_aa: CASSGLRGAGYEQYF

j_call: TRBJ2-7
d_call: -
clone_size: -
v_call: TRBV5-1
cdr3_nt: TGCGCCAGCAGCCTCGGGCTAGCGTTCTACGAGCAGTACTTC
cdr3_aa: CASSLGLAFYEQYF

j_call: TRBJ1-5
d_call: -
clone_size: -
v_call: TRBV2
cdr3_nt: TGTGCCAGCAATCTAGCCTTAAATCAGCCCCAGCATTTT
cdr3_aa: CASNLALNQPQHF